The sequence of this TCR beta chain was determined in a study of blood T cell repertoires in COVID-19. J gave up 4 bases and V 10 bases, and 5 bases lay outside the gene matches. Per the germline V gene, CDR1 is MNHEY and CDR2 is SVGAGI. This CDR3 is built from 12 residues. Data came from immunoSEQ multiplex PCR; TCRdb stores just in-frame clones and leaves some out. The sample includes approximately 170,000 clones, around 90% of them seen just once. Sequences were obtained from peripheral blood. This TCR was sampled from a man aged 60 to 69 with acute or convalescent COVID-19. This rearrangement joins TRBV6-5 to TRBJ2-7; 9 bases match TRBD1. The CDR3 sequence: CATRTGVYEQYF. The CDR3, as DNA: TGTGCCACCAGGACAGGGGTATACGAGCAGTACTTC.